This note documents a single T cell receptor (beta chain) sequence. Its specificity is not known. TRB cDNA libraries were made by UMI-labeled 5' RACE. TCRdb reprocessed the 5' RACE reads, with one entry per CDR3 protein and no DNA. This table lists 100,000 to 150,000 distinct CDR3 sequences. This CDR3 region has 18 residues. In germline, CDR1 is SEHNR, CDR2 FQNEAQ (reference sequence). The data are from a study of CXCR3-negative and CXCR3-positive naive CD8 T cells. Findings of the study overall: CXCR3-negative and CXCR3-positive naive cells shared comparable TRBV-TRBJ usage, but memory cells did not. Surface CD5 matched across naive subsets, and TRB CDR3 properties served to infer TCR strength.

The sample comprised naive CXCR3- CD8+ T cells from blood. Subset noted: CD45RO-CCR7+CD27+CD95- naive CD8+ T cells lacking CXCR3 (TNR3-). This clonotype was sampled from a human donor in good health. Some clones in this sample may be carry-over from other donors' samples. This chain joins TRBV7-9 and TRBJ2-7; there is no DNA to check the TCRdb D call of TRBD2. CDR3 sequence: CASSLDPARRGPTYEQYF.